This T cell receptor (beta chain) comes out of a study of blood T cell repertoires in COVID-19. With V trimmed by 3 bases and J by 3 bases, 8 bases remained unmatched. The CDR3 length is 15 residues. Germline V gene sequence: CDR1 LNHNV, CDR2 YYDKDF (reference sequence). This clone was detected only once. Original processing methods: Reference gene primer amplification in the assay estimated nucleated cell counts. Sequencing used immunoSEQ multiplex PCR; TCRdb keeps in-frame clones, though not all of them. The V and J calls and the clone size are those of that table, but D and trimming were determined from the DNA. The data show a few hundred thousand clones, approximately 82% seen once.

Specimen: peripheral blood. The J gene is TRBJ2-7, the V gene TRBV15; the match to TRBD1 covers 7 bases. The source is a woman under 30 with acute or convalescent COVID-19. The CDR3 loop is CATSSVVGGFYEQYF. Here the CDR3 DNA reads TGTGCCACCAGCAGTGTTGTAGGGGGCTTCTACGAGCAGTACTTC.